What follows are 6 T cell receptor beta chains derived from one specimen sequenced in a study of T cells in Graves' hyperthyroidism and ophthalmopathy. RNA transcripts were the template for amplifying TCR beta CDR3 regions. Researchers ran a first-round RT-PCR on the TCR CDR3 using the HTBI primer set. One entry per CDR3 protein results from TCRdb running MiXCR on the multiplex PCR reads. The repertoire consists of about 300,000 distinct CDR3 sequences, with over 15% occurring once and the leading ten covering approximately 31%. The sample taken for sequencing was blood. The receptors come from a man younger than 45 with Graves' hyperthyroidism.

This clonotype was detected only once. Germline is not matched at one junction end, which may reflect a read error. The chain links TRBV28 to TRBJ1-5; TRBD1 might be the D (6 bases). There are 16 residues in the CDR3. The germline V gene encodes CDR1 MDHEN and CDR2 SYDVKM. CDR3 nucleotides: TGTGTCAGCAGTGATAGGGGGAGGGGTGGCAATCAGCCCCAGCATTTT. Encoded protein: CVSSDRGRGGNQPQHF.

This sequence joins TRBV20-1 and TRBJ2-7; D call uncertain. V was trimmed by 3 bases and J by 2 bases, leaving 2 bases between them. Germline V gene data show CDR1 as DFQATT and CDR2 as SNEGSKA (reference sequence). The CDR3 has 10 residues. Here the CDR3 DNA reads TGCAGTGCTAGCCCCTACGAGCAGTACTTC. Its protein product is CSASPYEQYF.

Only a few counts were recorded for this clonotype. Since a much larger clone is just one base distant, this may be a read error. This chain joins TRBV5-6 and TRBJ1-2; D possibly corresponds to TRBD1 (5 bases). This CDR3 is 13 amino acids long. Trimming took 4 bases from V and 8 from J, leaving 15 bases between them. The germline V gene has CDR1 SGHDT and CDR2 YYEEEE. The CDR3 nucleotides read TGTGCCAGCAGCCCTACTAGGGGAGACGGCTACACCTTC. Translation: CASSPTRGDGYTF.

This clonotype has a count of ten or more. The chain links TRBV6-1 to TRBJ2-7; 9 bases fit TRBD2. This CDR3 has 17 amino acids. CDR1 is MNHNS and CDR2 is SASEGT in the germline V gene. V lost 6 bases and J lost 4; bases outside the gene matches: 16. The DNA for the CDR3 is TGTGCCAGCAGCCCGCCCTTTAGCGCGCGGGAGGGGTACGAGCAGTACTTC. Translated: CASSPPFSAREGYEQYF.

This clonotype was recorded at least ten times. One end of the junction is discordant with germline, which a read error may explain. This chain links TRBV29-1 with TRBJ2-1; no firm D call. This CDR3 region has 12 residues. Germline V lookup: CDR1 SQVTM, CDR2 ANQGSEA. DNA of the CDR3: TGCAGCCCCGGATACTCCAACAATGAGCAGTTCTTC. Translation: CSPGYSNNEQFF.

The chain joins TRBV4-2 to TRBJ2-5; D is possibly TRBD1 (5 bases). V lost 3 bases to trimming and J lost 2 bases, with 10 bases between them. The length of the CDR3 is 14 residues. Germline V gene data show CDR1 as LGHNA and CDR2 as YNFKEQ. CDR3: CASSHKAGQETQYF. In DNA form, the CDR3 reads TGTGCCAGCAGCCATAAGGCAGGGCAAGAGACCCAGTACTTC.